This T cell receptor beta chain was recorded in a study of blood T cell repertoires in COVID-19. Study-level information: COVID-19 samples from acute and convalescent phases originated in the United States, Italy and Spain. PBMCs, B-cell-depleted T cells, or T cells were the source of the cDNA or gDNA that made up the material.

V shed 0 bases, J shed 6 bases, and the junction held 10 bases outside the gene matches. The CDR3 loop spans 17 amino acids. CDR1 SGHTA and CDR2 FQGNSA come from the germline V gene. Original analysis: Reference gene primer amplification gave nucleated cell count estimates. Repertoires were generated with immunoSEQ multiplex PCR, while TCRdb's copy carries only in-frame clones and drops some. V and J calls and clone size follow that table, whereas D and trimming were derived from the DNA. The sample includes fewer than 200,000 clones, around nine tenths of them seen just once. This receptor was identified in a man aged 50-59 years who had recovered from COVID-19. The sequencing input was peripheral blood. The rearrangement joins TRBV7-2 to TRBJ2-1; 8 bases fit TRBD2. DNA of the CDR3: TGTGCCAGCAGCTTAGCGCCGTTGAGCGGGGGACCCAATGAGCAGTTCTTC. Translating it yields CASSLAPLSGGPNEQFF. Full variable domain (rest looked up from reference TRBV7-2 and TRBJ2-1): GAGVSQSPSNKVTEKGKDVELRCDPISGHTALYWYRQSLGQGLEFLIYFQGNSAPDKSGLPSDRFSAERTGGSVSTLTIQRTQQEDSAVYLCASSLAPLSGGPNEQFFGPGTRLTVL.